The entry below gives a single TCR beta chain sequence along with its context. As originally analysed: It was from reference gene primer amplification that nucleated cell counts were estimated. Measured with immunoSEQ multiplex PCR; TCRdb has only the in-frame clones, and not every one. That table gives V, J and clone size, and the DNA gave D and trimming. Of some 110,000 clones listed, around 86% are singletons. The J segment lost 5 bases and the V segment lost 1 base, leaving 2 bases of the junction unmatched. Germline V gene sequence: CDR1 SGHVS, CDR2 FQNEAQ. This CDR3 region has 15 residues. This entry comes from a study of blood T cell repertoires in COVID-19. Study information: Whether acute or convalescent, the COVID-19 samples came from the United States, Italy and Spain. Nucleic acid was either cDNA or gDNA, and it came from T cells, B-cell-depleted T cells, or PBMCs.

Material: peripheral blood. This chain joins TRBV7-8 and TRBJ1-6; 7 nucleotides align to TRBD1. The origin of this receptor is a man aged 40-49 years with acute or convalescent COVID-19. CDR3 bases: TGTGCCAGCAGCTTAGGCGACAGGGATAATTCACCCCTCCACTTT. Translation: CASSLGDRDNSPLHF.